Presented here are 31 T cell receptor beta chains from one specimen sequenced in a study of shared clonotypes between healthy human individuals (dated by TCRdb to the early 2020s). Library construction relied on the immunoSEQ multiplex PCR assay. The source is immuneACCESS, and TCRdb retained only in-frame sequences with V and J called. Part of the clones is not carried over; for the studies checked, unresolved V genes explain less than half of this, and the remainder is unexplained. This sample lists a few million clones; approximately 93% were detected once. The ten largest clones represent approximately 0.4% of the sample. What was sequenced was naive CD4+ T cells from PBMCs. The sample's cell subset or site label, decoded: CD45RA+ positively selected. The source of these receptors is a young man in good health. Some clones in this sample may be carry-over from other donors' samples.

V and J are TRBV27 and TRBJ2-5, with D perhaps TRBD2 (5 bases). V lost 8 bases, J lost 3 bases, and 16 bases lay in between. Per the germline V gene, CDR1 is MNHEY and CDR2 is SMNVEV (reference sequence). The CDR3 sequence is 14 residues long. The CDR3 nucleotides read TGTGCCAGCCGGCGAGTTCCCGGGAAAGAGACCCAGTACTTC. Its protein is CASRRVPGKETQYF.

V is TRBV7-8 and J is TRBJ2-7; 8 bases match TRBD2. Germline V lookup: CDR1 SGHVS, CDR2 FQNEAQ. V dropped 5 bases and J dropped 6; count of bases not matched to a gene: 6. CDR3 length equals 13 residues. Here the CDR3 reads CASSQGLAAEQYF. DNA for the CDR3: TGTGCCAGCAGCCAAGGACTAGCCGCCGAGCAGTACTTC.

The genes are TRBV7-6 and TRBJ1-1; D may be TRBD1 (5 bases). The CDR3 is made up of 13 amino acids. Germline V gives CDR1 SGHVS, CDR2 FNYEAQ. V was shortened by 3 bases and J by 5 bases, with 10 bases between the two germline ends. This chain's CDR3 is CASSLGDWTEAFF. DNA for the CDR3: TGTGCCAGCAGCTTGGGGGACTGGACTGAAGCTTTCTTT.

J is TRBJ1-3 and V is TRBV7-8; D unresolved. Germline CDR1 reads SGHVS; CDR2 reads FQNEAQ. This CDR3 is built from 15 residues. V was cut by 5 bases and J by 3 bases, with 14 bases left in between. The chain's CDR3 is CASSARGPGGNTIYF. In DNA, the CDR3 is TGTGCCAGCAGCGCCAGAGGACCGGGTGGAAACACCATATATTTT.

The rearrangement joins TRBV9 to TRBJ2-1; D might be TRBD1 (6 bases). Germline CDR1 and CDR2: SGDLS and YYNGEE. V lost 3 bases and J lost 1, with 11 bases in between. The CDR3 totals 15 residues. Here the CDR3 DNA reads TGTGCCAGCAGCGAGACAGGCGATTCCTACAATGAGCAGTTCTTC. This sequence encodes CASSETGDSYNEQFF.

This clone was detected once. The V call is TRBV6-5, the J call TRBJ2-2; TRBD1 is a possible D gene (6 bases). The CDR3 totals 15 residues. Germline values: CDR1 MNHEY, CDR2 SVGAGI. Trimming cost V 6 bases and J 4 bases, with 15 bases left between them. CDR3 DNA sequence: TGTGCCAGCAGCCGACAGGTTCGGGTCACCGGGGAGCTGTTTTTT. Its protein is CASSRQVRVTGELFF.

This chain links TRBV19 with TRBJ2-1; 10 positions match TRBD2. The germline gives CDR1 LNHDA, CDR2 SQIVND (reference sequence). There are 16 residues in the CDR3. V trimming: 5 bases; J trimming: 4 bases; junction bases outside the gene matches: 8. The DNA for the CDR3 is TGTGCCAGTAGTGCCGGAAGCGGGAGGGAATACAATGAGCAGTTCTTC. Residues: CASSAGSGREYNEQFF.

The rearrangement joins TRBV5-1 to TRBJ2-1; possibly TRBD2 for D (6 bases). Trimming stripped 2 bases from V and 13 bases from J, with 19 bases between. The CDR3 spans 14 residues. Looked up from germline, CDR1 is SGHRS and CDR2 is YFSETQ. This CDR3 is CASSLSPDGRGQFF. The CDR3 region has the DNA TGCGCCAGCAGCTTATCCCCCGACGGGAGAGGACAGTTCTTC.

This chain links TRBV21-1 with TRBJ1-1. TRBV21-1 counts as a pseudogene. The CDR3 covers 19 residues. CDR3 nucleotide sequence: TGTGCCAGCAGCAAAGAGGGTCGAGGAACACCCTTTATGAACACTGAAGCTTTCTTT. Translation: CASSKEGRGTPFMNTEAFF.

The count of this clone is one. This chain uses TRBV28 with TRBJ2-5, with D tentatively TRBD2 (6 bases). Trimming cost V 3 bases and J 5 bases, with 16 bases left between them. This CDR3 is 15 amino acids long. CDR1 and CDR2 from the germline V gene are MDHEN and SYDVKM. The CDR3 nucleotides are TGTGCCAGCAGTTTTCTCGGGACGGCGGGGGAGACCCAGTACTTC. Protein: CASSFLGTAGETQYF.

The genes are TRBV6-6 and TRBJ1-2, with unresolved D. V shed 2 bases and J shed 0 bases, with 10 bases lying between them. Germline values: CDR1 MNHNY, CDR2 SVGAGI (reference sequence). The CDR3 extends over 15 amino acids. This CDR3 is CASSYGQLSNYGYTF. The CDR3 nucleotides read TGTGCCAGCAGTTACGGGCAGCTCTCTAACTATGGCTACACCTTC.

The V and J genes are TRBV10-3 and TRBJ1-1; 7 bases line up with TRBD1. The CDR3 is 17 amino acids. V was pared by 5 bases and J by 0 bases, with 12 bases of the junction left unmatched. Germline V gene lookup returns CDR1 ENHRY and CDR2 SYGVKD. CDR3 nucleotide sequence: TGTGCCATCAGTTTTACAGGGGTCACCCTTATGAACACTGAAGCTTTCTTT. It specifies CAISFTGVTLMNTEAFF.

The rearrangement joins TRBV6-1 to TRBJ1-5; 9 nucleotides align to TRBD1. The CDR3 covers 14 residues. Germline V gene sequence: CDR1 MNHNS, CDR2 SASEGT. After removal of 8 bases from V and 6 bases from J, the junction contained 8 bases not matched to a gene. Here the CDR3 DNA reads TGTGCCAGCGTGAGGGGACAGGGAGGTCAGCCCCAGCATTTT. This sequence encodes CASVRGQGGQPQHF.

This rearrangement joins TRBV5-5 to TRBJ2-1; D may correspond to TRBD1 or TRBD2 (5 bases each). CDR1 SGHKS and CDR2 YYEKEE come from the germline V gene (reference sequence). The CDR3 runs 16 residues. With 4 bases removed from V and 0 bases from J, the gap between germline ends came to 14 bases. CDR3 residues: CASSRRGQSSYNEQFF. The DNA for the CDR3 is TGTGCCAGCAGCCGCCGGGGCCAGAGCTCCTACAATGAGCAGTTCTTC.

The rearrangement joins TRBV7-2 to TRBJ2-2; 15 positions agree with TRBD2. The CDR3 covers 18 residues. Germline trimming cut 5 bases from V and 5 bases from J; bases unmatched to any gene: 9. Germline CDR1 reads SGHTA; CDR2 reads FQGNSA. The CDR3 sequence is CASSPRTSGRGGTGELFF. The CDR3 nucleotides are TGTGCCAGCAGCCCCCGGACTAGCGGGAGGGGGGGGACCGGGGAGCTGTTTTTT.

The genes are TRBV19 and TRBJ2-4; a possible D gene is TRBD1 (6 bases). Germline CDR1 LNHDA, CDR2 SQIVND (reference sequence). The CDR3 has 17 amino acids. Trimming left V 0 bases short and J 3 bases short, with 15 bases between. The CDR3 coding sequence is TGTGCCAGTAGTATAGAGGGGGCGCGGCTTGGCAAAAACATTCAGTACTTC. It is translated as CASSIEGARLGKNIQYF.

The chain combines TRBV2 with TRBJ2-1, with 7 bases lining up with TRBD2. CDR1 and CDR2 (germline): SNHLY, FYNNEI. The CDR3 runs 13 residues. With 3 bases clipped from V and 14 bases from J, the junction kept 10 bases outside the gene matches. DNA for the CDR3: TGTGCCAGCAGTGATTGGACTAGTGCTGTTGAGTTCTTC. It translates to CASSDWTSAVEFF.

The J gene is TRBJ2-3, the V gene TRBV5-1, with TRBD2 matching 7 bases. V lost 4 bases, J lost 4 bases, and 9 bases stayed unmatched. Per the germline V gene, CDR1 is SGHRS and CDR2 is YFSETQ. CDR3 length: 15 residues. For the CDR3, the DNA is TGCGCCAGCAGCCCCCTCGGACTAGTGTCAGATACGCAGTATTTT. Translating it yields CASSPLGLVSDTQYF.

The gene calls are TRBV19 and TRBJ2-7; tentatively, D is TRBD1 or TRBD2 (5 bases each). The CDR3 extends over 13 amino acids. The V and J ends lost 5 bases and 3 bases respectively, with 11 bases between them. Germline CDR1 is LNHDA and CDR2 is SQIVND (reference sequence). The CDR3: CASSQGRLYEQYF. CDR3 bases: TGTGCCAGTAGTCAGGGACGGCTCTACGAGCAGTACTTC.

The rearrangement joins TRBV6-1 to TRBJ2-7; D gene ambiguous. Germline CDR1 is MNHNS and CDR2 is SASEGT. This CDR3 comprises 15 residues. Trimming removed 4 bases from V and 0 bases from J, with 13 bases in between. DNA of the CDR3: TGTGCCAGCAGTGCCCCCACACACACCTCCTACGAGCAGTACTTC. Translation gives CASSAPTHTSYEQYF.

The J gene is TRBJ1-5, the V gene TRBV6-6, with TRBD1 matching over 8 bases. The ends lost 6 bases at V and 7 bases at J; junction bases unmatched: 8. The CDR3 is made up of 14 amino acids. Per the germline V gene, CDR1 is MNHNY and CDR2 is SVGAGI (reference sequence). For the CDR3, the DNA is TGTGCCAGCAGAGGGACAGGTATGTGGCAGCCCCAGCATTTT. It encodes CASRGTGMWQPQHF.

The gene calls are TRBV7-2 and TRBJ2-7; 10 bases line up with TRBD2. J gave up 0 bases and V 5 bases, and 7 bases lay outside the gene matches. Per germline, CDR1 SGHTA and CDR2 FQGNSA. The CDR3 has 16 residues. The CDR3 loop reads CASSITGLAPSYEQYF. The CDR3 DNA sequence: TGTGCCAGCAGCATAACGGGACTAGCGCCCTCCTACGAGCAGTACTTC.

The V gene is TRBV4-1, the J gene TRBJ2-3; 8 bases are shared with TRBD1. CDR1 is MGHRA, CDR2 YSYEKL, per germline. Trimming at V came to 6 bases and at J to 0 bases, leaving 5 bases not matched to a gene. The CDR3 consists of 15 residues. CDR3 in DNA: TGCGCCAGCAGGTCACAGGGGGGAAGCACAGATACGCAGTATTTT. It codes for CASRSQGGSTDTQYF.

The chain is built from TRBV11-3 and TRBJ1-2; unclear D gene. The CDR3 is 16 residues long. The V gene lost 1 base and the J gene lost 2 bases, with 14 bases spanning the gap. Germline CDR1 SGHNT, CDR2 YENEEA. The CDR3 is CASSLAGPNINYGYTF. The CDR3 nucleotides are TGTGCCAGCAGCTTAGCGGGTCCCAACATCAACTATGGCTACACCTTC. Based on the CDR3 plus reference TRBV11-3 and TRBJ1-2, the full variable domain is EAGVVQSPRYKIIEKKQPVAFWCNPISGHNTLYWYLQNLGQGPELLIRYENEEAVDDSQLPKDRFSAERLKGVDSTLKIQPAELGDSAVYLCASSLAGPNINYGYTFGSGTRLTVV.

The J gene is TRBJ2-1, the V gene TRBV7-9; 9 bases match TRBD2. Per germline, CDR1 SEHNR and CDR2 FQNEAQ (reference sequence). The CDR3 length is 16 residues. Trimming at V came to 4 bases and at J to 6 bases, leaving 10 bases not matched to a gene. The CDR3 protein is CASSSPAGGPPNEQFF. The DNA of the CDR3 is TGTGCCAGCAGCTCCCCCGCGGGAGGGCCCCCCAATGAGCAGTTCTTC.

This chain joins TRBV11-1 and TRBJ1-1; unclear D gene. The CDR3 spans 14 residues. CDR1 is SGHAT, CDR2 FQDESV, per germline (reference sequence). V lost 1 base, J lost 4 bases, and 10 bases lay in between. The CDR3: CASSLGWGGTEAFF. DNA of the CDR3: TGTGCCAGCAGCTTAGGGTGGGGTGGCACTGAAGCTTTCTTT.

The J gene is TRBJ1-3, the V gene TRBV25-1; D uncertain. The CDR3 has 16 residues. Germline CDR1 reads MGHDK; CDR2 reads SYGVNS. Trimming stripped 2 bases from V and 4 bases from J, with 15 bases between. The CDR3 nucleotides read TGTGCCAGCAGTGAAGTTGGGGAAAGGCGCGGAAACACCATATATTTT. It is translated as CASSEVGERRGNTIYF.

V and J are TRBV7-3 and TRBJ1-3; a weak D match, TRBD1 (5 bases). The V gene's germline CDR1 is SGHTA and CDR2 FQGTGA. This CDR3 is 19 amino acids long. V lost 1 base to trimming and J lost 0 bases, with 19 bases between them. The CDR3 region is CASSLSQGAEEVSGNTIYF. The CDR3 region has the DNA TGTGCCAGCAGCTTAAGCCAGGGAGCGGAAGAAGTCTCTGGAAACACCATATATTTT.

The rearrangement links TRBV5-4 to TRBJ2-7; 10 nucleotides align to TRBD2. V trimming: 3 bases; J trimming: 3 bases; junction bases outside the gene matches: 3. CDR1 is SGHNT, CDR2 YYREEE, per germline (reference sequence). This CDR3 is built from 14 residues. CDR3 in DNA: TGTGCCAGCAGCTCAGCGGGAGGGGTCTACGAGCAGTACTTC. Translation gives CASSSAGGVYEQYF. Supplemented by reference TRBV5-4 and TRBJ2-7, the full variable domain reads ETGVTQSPTHLIKTRGQQVTLRCSSQSGHNTVSWYQQALGQGPQFIFQYYREEENGRGNFPPRFSGLQFPNYSSELNVNALELDDSALYLCASSSAGGVYEQYFGPGTRLTVT.

The genes are TRBV11-3 and TRBJ2-7, with 9 nucleotides matching TRBD1. Unmatched junction bases numbered 13, after V lost 1 base and J lost 3 bases. The CDR3 totals 18 residues. The V gene's germline CDR1 is SGHNT and CDR2 YENEEA. This chain's CDR3 is CASSLGLTGGASFYEQYF. CDR3 sequence (DNA): TGTGCCAGCAGCTTAGGACTAACAGGGGGCGCCTCGTTCTACGAGCAGTACTTC.

The CDR3 here is CATSRKAQETQYF. CDR3 bases: TGTGCCACCAGCAGGAAAGCCCAAGAGACCCAGTACTTC. V and J are TRBV15 and TRBJ2-5; D is uncertain. Germline CDR1 reads LNHNV; CDR2 reads YYDKDF (reference sequence). This CDR3 spans 13 amino acids. V shed 3 bases and J shed 1 base, with 6 bases lying between them.